Below, one T cell receptor beta chain is given with its context. Its antigen is unknown. Germline V gene lookup returns CDR1 MDHEN and CDR2 SYDVKM. After removal of 6 bases from V and 4 bases from J, the junction contained 10 bases not matched to a gene. The CDR3 contains 16 residues. These data come from a study of shared clonotypes between healthy human individuals. Whole-study results and caveats: It was observed that 5% to 6.5% of naive CD4 clonotypes were shared across a handful of donors.

The method was immunoSEQ multiplex PCR; TCRdb's version includes in-frame clones alone and lacks a portion of them. The table shows under 2.5 million clones, with less than 95% occurring only once. Sequenced: naive CD4+ T cells from PBMCs. The subset here: CD45RA+ positively selected. The chain has TRBV28 and TRBJ2-2, with 8 bases that match TRBD2. The TCR was taken from a man aged 18 to 30 in good health. Some clones in this sample may be carry-over from other donors' samples. CDR3 sequence reads: CASSHLVAGRTGELFF. In nucleotides, the CDR3 is TGTGCCAGCAGCCACCTTGTAGCGGGGCGCACCGGGGAGCTGTTTTTT. Based on the CDR3 plus reference TRBV28 and TRBJ2-2, the full variable domain is DVKVTQSSRYLVKRTGEKVFLECVQDMDHENMFWYRQDPGLGLRLIYFSYDVKMKEKGDIPEGYSVSREKKERFSLILESASTNQTSMYLCASSHLVAGRTGELFFGEGSRLTVL.